This section outlines one T cell receptor (beta chain) sequence together with its context. Germline trimming cut 6 bases from V and 8 bases from J; bases unmatched to any gene: 9. CDR1 and CDR2 (germline): ENHRY, SYGVKD. This CDR3 is built from 15 residues. The record originates from a study of control samples from healthy donors and cancer patients. The method was immunoSEQ multiplex PCR; TCRdb's version includes in-frame clones alone and lacks a portion of them. The sample lists approximately 150,000 clones, around 92% occurring once. Sequenced input: blood. The clonotype was recovered from a woman in her forties in good health. The V and J genes are TRBV10-3 and TRBJ2-1; 11 nucleotides match TRBD2. The DNA of the CDR3 is TGTGCCATCAGCCAAACTAGCGGGGGCTCGTATGAGCAGTTCTTC. Translated: CAISQTSGGSYEQFF.